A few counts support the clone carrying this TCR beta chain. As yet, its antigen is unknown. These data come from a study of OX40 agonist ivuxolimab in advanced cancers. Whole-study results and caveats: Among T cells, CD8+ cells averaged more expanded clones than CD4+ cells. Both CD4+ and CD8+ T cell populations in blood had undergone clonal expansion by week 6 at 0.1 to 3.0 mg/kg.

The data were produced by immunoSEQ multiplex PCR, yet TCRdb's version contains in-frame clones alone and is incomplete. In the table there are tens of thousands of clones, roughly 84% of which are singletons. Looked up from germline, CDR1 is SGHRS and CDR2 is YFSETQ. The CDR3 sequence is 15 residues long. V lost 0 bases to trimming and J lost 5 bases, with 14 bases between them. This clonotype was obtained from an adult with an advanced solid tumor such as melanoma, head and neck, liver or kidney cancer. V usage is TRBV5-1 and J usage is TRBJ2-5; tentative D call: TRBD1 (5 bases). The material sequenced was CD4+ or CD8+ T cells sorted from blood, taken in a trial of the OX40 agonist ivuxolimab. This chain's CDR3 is CASSLGRGMRETQYF. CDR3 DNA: TGCGCCAGCAGCTTGGGAAGGGGAATGCGGGAGACCCAGTACTTC. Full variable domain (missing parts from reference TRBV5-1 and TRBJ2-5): KAGVTQTPRYLIKTRGQQVTLSCSPISGHRSVSWYQQTPGQGLQFLFEYFSETQRNKGNFPGRFSGRQFSNSRSEMNVSTLELGDSALYLCASSLGRGMRETQYFGPGTRLLVL.